This T cell receptor (beta chain) came from a study of radiation and T cells in renal cell carcinoma. General study findings and limits: Pretreatment tumor biopsies were lacking, so baseline clonotypes are unknown. From baseline, blood top tumor clonotypes peaked at 2 weeks post-radiation.

TCRdb's table, derived via immunoSEQ multiplex PCR, lists solely in-frame clones and lacks some. The sample records tens of thousands of clones, 80% being singletons. This clone was detected only once. Its antigen is not identified. The sample's time point: blood 2 weeks post-SBRT. Treatment defined: 15 Gy SBRT to primary tumor, nephrectomy 4 weeks later. After SBRT, blood was collected at 2 and 4 weeks, plus baseline. The patient's renal cell carcinoma had clear cell pathology. CDR1 and CDR2 from the germline V gene are LNHDA and SQIVND (reference sequence). CDR3 size: 13 residues. The ends were cut back, 9 bases at V and 8 bases at J, with 19 bases in the middle.

The sequence was collected from a woman in her sixties or seventies with renal cell carcinoma. The sequences come from blood, collected from a patient whose treatment included radiotherapy and nephrectomy. V usage is TRBV19 and J usage is TRBJ1-2; D is possibly TRBD1 (6 bases). CDR3 residues: CASLRQETSGYTF. As DNA, the CDR3 is TGTGCCAGCCTGAGACAGGAGACAAGCGGCTACACCTTC.